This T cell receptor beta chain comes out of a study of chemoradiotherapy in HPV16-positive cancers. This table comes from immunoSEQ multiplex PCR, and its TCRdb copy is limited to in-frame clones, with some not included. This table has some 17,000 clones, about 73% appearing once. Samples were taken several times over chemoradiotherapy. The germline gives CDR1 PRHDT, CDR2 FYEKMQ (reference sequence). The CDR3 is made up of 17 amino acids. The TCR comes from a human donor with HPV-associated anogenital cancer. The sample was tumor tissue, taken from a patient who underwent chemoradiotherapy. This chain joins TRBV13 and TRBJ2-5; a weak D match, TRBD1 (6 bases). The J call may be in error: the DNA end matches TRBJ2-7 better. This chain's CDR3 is CASSLGVGHRASYEQYF. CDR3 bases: TGTGCCAGCAGCTTAGGAGTTGGGCACAGGGCCTCCTACGAGCAGTACTTC.